This TCR beta chain emerged from a study of blood T cell repertoires in COVID-19. Germline-derived CDR1 and CDR2 are SGHAT and FQDESV (reference sequence). The germline V and J ends were trimmed by 5 bases and 9 bases, with 23 bases remaining between them. The CDR3 is made up of 16 amino acids. The repertoire was sequenced with immunoSEQ multiplex PCR; TCRdb's copy has only in-frame clones and lacks some. The table shows hundreds of thousands of clones, with approximately 90% occurring only once. This clone came up a few times. Sample: PBMCs or T cells enriched from blood (not recorded which). The chain has TRBV11-1 and TRBJ2-1; D is possibly TRBD2 (6 bases). This TCR came from a young woman who had recovered from COVID-19. CDR3 region: CASSANGVRLEVEQFF. The DNA of the CDR3 is TGTGCCAGCAGCGCAAATGGCGTACGACTAGAGGTTGAGCAGTTCTTC.